The TCR beta chain described here comes from a study of memory CD4+ T cells and cytomegalovirus serostatus. About the study: This sample comes from healthy Belgian adults, about nine CMV seropositive, 24 seronegative.

Libraries were prepared by immunoSEQ multiplex PCR; TCRdb keeps only in-frame clonotypes and omits some of them. The sample holds 41,000 or so clones, around 79% seen once. The CDR3 consists of 13 residues. Germline CDR1 and CDR2: LGHNA and YNFKEQ. Trimming cost V 2 bases and J 1 base, with 3 bases left between them. A remark on this clone: What it binds is unknown.

Single viable CD3+CD4+CD8-CD45RO+ cells were sorted as the memory CD4+ T cells. After thawing, CD4+ T cells were positively selected. Points from the study as a whole: The CMV-associated TCR signature appears largely within the CD4+ memory repertoire. Median bootstrapped AUC for CMV status was around 0.96 originally, about 0.9 US-trained.

This TCR derives from an adult in good health and CMV-seronegative. What was sequenced was memory CD4+ T cells from blood. This sequence joins TRBV4-2 and TRBJ1-3; D gene uncertain. The CDR3 bases are TGTGCCAGCAGCCAACTGTCTGGAAACACCATATATTTT. The encoded protein is CASSQLSGNTIYF.